This entry lists 24 T cell receptor beta chains sequenced from one sample in a study of T cell repertoires in cytomegalovirus infection. These TCRs are of unknown antigen specificity. TCRdb called the reads again in MiXCR, with one record for every CDR3 protein. The table records roughly 500,000 distinct CDR3 sequences, roughly a third of them present only once. The sample here was cultured PBMCs, taken from culture after CMV antigen stimulation. Receptors originate from a human donor in good health (CMV status not recorded). Some clones in this sample may be carry-over from other donors' samples.

The rearrangement joins TRBV5-1 to TRBJ2-1; D tentatively reads TRBD1 or TRBD2 (5 bases each). V gave up 7 bases and J gave up 7 bases, with 18 bases separating them. The CDR3 contains 14 residues. CDR1 SGHRS and CDR2 YFSETQ come from the germline V gene. The CDR3 loop reads CASVLTAGGNEQFF. The CDR3 nucleotides are TGCGCCAGCGTATTGACAGCCGGCGGGAATGAGCAGTTCTTC.

This clonotype has just a few counts. The chain recombines TRBV4-3 with TRBJ1-3; TRBD1 is a possible D gene (5 bases). The CDR3 extends over 13 amino acids. Per the germline V gene, CDR1 is LGHNA and CDR2 is YSLEER. Between the trimmed V and J ends, which lost 6 bases and 3 bases, there was a span of 9 bases. The CDR3 bases are TGCGCCAGCAGTCGCCAGGGTGGAAACACCATATATTTT. Translation: CASSRQGGNTIYF.

This clonotype has a handful of counts. The rearrangement joins TRBV2 to TRBJ2-2; 10 positions match TRBD1. The CDR3 is made up of 18 amino acids. The V segment lost 5 bases and the J segment 6 bases; nucleotides outside the gene matches: 15. Germline V gives CDR1 SNHLY, CDR2 FYNNEI. The CDR3 loop is CASSPGTGVLFGAGELFF. CDR3 nucleotide sequence: TGTGCCAGCAGTCCCGGGACAGGGGTCCTTTTTGGCGCCGGGGAGCTGTTTTTT.

This clonotype was detected only a few times. J is TRBJ2-1 and V is TRBV9; TRBD2 aligns across 8 bases. Trimming cost V 3 bases and J 6 bases; bases outside gene matches: 11. CDR1 and CDR2 from the germline V gene are SGDLS and YYNGEE. This CDR3 has 16 amino acids. CDR3 in DNA: TGTGCCAGCAGCGGCGAAACGTTTACTAGCGGCAATGAGCAGTTCTTC. Encoded protein: CASSGETFTSGNEQFF.

This chain connects TRBV10-3 to TRBJ1-1, with D perhaps matching TRBD1 (5 bases). CDR1 and CDR2 (germline): ENHRY, SYGVKD. V lost 6 bases, J lost 1 base, and 6 bases lay in between. The CDR3 is made up of 12 amino acids. Written as DNA, the CDR3 is TGTGCCATCAGAGGACAGAACACTGAAGCTTTCTTT. The encoded protein is CAIRGQNTEAFF.

The chain has TRBV7-2 and TRBJ2-4; D is perhaps TRBD1 (7 bases). CDR1 is SGHTA and CDR2 is FQGNSA in the germline V gene. V was pared by 6 bases and J by 2 bases, with 11 bases between. This CDR3 has 14 residues. CDR3 residues: CASSRRGPKNIQYF. CDR3 DNA: TGTGCCAGCAGTCGGAGGGGGCCCAAAAACATTCAGTACTTC.

The rearrangement links TRBV6-2 or TRBV6-3 to TRBJ1-5; D uncertain. The CDR3 sequence is 15 residues long. The V gene lost 8 bases and the J gene lost 0 bases, with 14 bases spanning the gap. The germline CDR1 and CDR2 sequences are MNHEY and SVGEGT. The CDR3 DNA sequence: TGTGCCAGCCGACCGTCGGCAAATAGCAATCAGCCCCAGCATTTT. Amino acid sequence: CASRPSANSNQPQHF.

The chain employs TRBV4-1 and TRBJ2-5; D is ambiguous. Trimming removed 0 bases at V and 4 bases at J, with 18 bases between. This CDR3 contains 17 residues. CDR1 is MGHRA and CDR2 is YSYEKL in the germline V gene. The CDR3 region has the DNA TGCGCCAGCAGCCAAGAGGCAGGAGACCCAAGGAGAGAGACCCAGTACTTC. Translated, it gives CASSQEAGDPRRETQYF.

This chain joins TRBV15 and TRBJ2-1; D uncertain. The CDR3 sequence is 12 residues long. V lost 5 bases to trimming and J lost 6 bases, with 8 bases between them. Germline assignment: CDR1 LNHNV and CDR2 YYDKDF (reference sequence). The CDR3 sequence is CATSRSGNEQFF. CDR3 nucleotides: TGTGCCACCAGCCGTTCCGGCAATGAGCAGTTCTTC.

This chain uses TRBV5-1 with TRBJ2-5; possible D gene TRBD1, 6 bases. V lost 0 bases and J 4 bases, leaving 10 bases between the germline ends. Germline V gene lookup returns CDR1 SGHRS and CDR2 YFSETQ. The length of the CDR3 is 14 residues. The CDR3 DNA follows: TGCGCCAGCAGCTTGGCTTCAGGGGTAGAGACCCAGTACTTC. This translates into CASSLASGVETQYF.

This clonotype was seen more than once but under ten times. DNA for the CDR3: TGTGCCACCTCCGACTTAGGGCCGGCATCCTCGCAGTATTTT. It translates to CATSDLGPASSQYF. V and J are TRBV27 and TRBJ2-3; no firm D call. The CDR3 length is 14 residues. The V end lost 10 bases, the J end lost 10 bases, and 24 bases lay between the germline ends. Per the germline V gene, CDR1 is MNHEY and CDR2 is SMNVEV (reference sequence).

The rearrangement links TRBV5-6 to TRBJ2-1; TRBD2 aligns across 7 bases. The CDR3 sequence is 15 residues long. V trimming: 1 base; J trimming: 4 bases; junction bases outside the gene matches: 5. Germline CDR1 reads SGHDT; CDR2 reads YYEEEE. The CDR3 region is CASSLWEGFYNEQFF. CDR3 nucleotide sequence: TGTGCCAGCAGCTTGTGGGAGGGATTTTACAATGAGCAGTTCTTC. Variable domain in full (rest from reference TRBV5-6 and TRBJ2-1): DAGVTQSPTHLIKTRGQQVTLRCSPKSGHDTVSWYQQALGQGPQFIFQYYEEEERQRGNFPDRFSGHQFPNYSSELNVNALLLGDSALYLCASSLWEGFYNEQFFGPGTRLTVL.

In this sample, this clonotype turned up many times. The chain combines TRBV7-2 with TRBJ1-2; D not resolved. Germline loops: CDR1 SGHTA, CDR2 FQGNSA. V lost 5 bases and J lost 3, with 10 bases in between. This CDR3 is built from 13 residues. CDR3 nucleotide sequence: TGTGCCAGCAGCCCGTCAAGGGACTATGGCTACACCTTC. Translated: CASSPSRDYGYTF.

V gene TRBV10-3 combines with J gene TRBJ1-3; 9 bases are shared with TRBD1. From germline, CDR1 is ENHRY and CDR2 SYGVKD. The V and J ends lost 6 bases and 1 base, in that order; junction bases with no gene match: 4. The CDR3 has 15 residues. CDR3 bases: TGTGCCATCAGCATACAGGGGGCTTCTGGAAACACCATATATTTT. It is translated as CAISIQGASGNTIYF.

This clonotype has a count of ten or more. This sequence joins TRBV27 and TRBJ2-2; 8 bases map to TRBD2. The CDR3 extends over 14 amino acids. From germline, CDR1 is MNHEY and CDR2 SMNVEV (reference sequence). V was clipped by 10 bases and J by 6 bases; unmatched bases: 10. CDR3 loop: CATAGRDAPGELFF. The CDR3 coding sequence is TGTGCCACCGCCGGGAGGGATGCTCCCGGGGAGCTGTTTTTT.

The chain combines TRBV4-2 with TRBJ1-5; unclear D gene. There are 15 residues in the CDR3. V was cut by 5 bases and J by 0 bases, with 11 bases left in between. The V gene's germline CDR1 is LGHNA and CDR2 YNFKEQ. The CDR3 protein is CASSRDPYSNQPQHF. The CDR3 DNA is TGTGCCAGCAGCAGGGATCCTTATAGCAATCAGCCCCAGCATTTT.

This clonotype was detected a few times. The J gene is TRBJ2-2, the V gene TRBV28; D perhaps matches TRBD2 (5 bases). V was clipped by 8 bases and J by 0 bases, with 13 bases between them. The germline V gene encodes CDR1 MDHEN and CDR2 SYDVKM. This CDR3 is 15 amino acids long. The CDR3 here is CASAGSSANTGELFF. CDR3 in DNA: TGTGCCAGCGCTGGGAGTAGCGCGAACACCGGGGAGCTGTTTTTT.

This clonotype has more than one count but fewer than ten. The gene calls are TRBV7-9 and TRBJ2-3, with D perhaps being TRBD1 or TRBD2 (6 bases each). The CDR3 has 17 residues. Germline lookup yields CDR1 SEHNR and CDR2 FQNEAQ (reference sequence). The ends were cut back, 5 bases at V and 3 bases at J, with 21 bases in the middle. The CDR3 nucleotides are TGTGCCAGCAGCCCCGCAGCCGGGAGAGGGGGAACAGATACGCAGTATTTT. It translates to CASSPAAGRGGTDTQYF.

The chain joins TRBV7-2 to TRBJ1-2; D call uncertain. This CDR3 is built from 12 residues. Germline assignment: CDR1 SGHTA and CDR2 FQGNSA. Trimming took 5 bases from V and 0 from J, leaving 4 bases between them. The CDR3 bases are TGTGCCAGCAGCAGGACTAACTATGGCTACACCTTC. Translating it yields CASSRTNYGYTF.

This clonotype was counted a few times. The V gene is TRBV19, the J gene TRBJ2-3, with unresolved D. Trimming cost V 3 bases and J 1 base, with 11 bases left between them. The CDR3 contains 15 residues. Germline lookup yields CDR1 LNHDA and CDR2 SQIVND (reference sequence). CDR3 in DNA: TGTGCCAGTAGTATTGTCGTCACAGGCACAGATACGCAGTATTTT. It yields the protein CASSIVVTGTDTQYF.

The sample holds a few counts of this clonotype. The chain carries TRBV7-2 and TRBJ2-3; 10 bases line up with TRBD2. Trimming removed 8 bases from V and 5 bases from J; junction bases left unmatched: 13. The CDR3 covers 16 residues. Germline V lookup: CDR1 SGHTA, CDR2 FQGNSA. This CDR3 reads CASGPGGASGRDTQYF. CDR3 DNA: TGTGCCAGCGGTCCGGGCGGGGCTAGCGGGAGAGATACGCAGTATTTT. Looking up the rest from reference TRBV7-2 and TRBJ2-3 gives the full variable domain: GAGVSQSPSNKVTEKGKDVELRCDPISGHTALYWYRQSLGQGLEFLIYFQGNSAPDKSGLPSDRFSAERTGGSVSTLTIQRTQQEDSAVYLCASGPGGASGRDTQYFGPGTRLTVL.

This clonotype has just a few counts. V gene TRBV4-1 combines with J gene TRBJ2-1; possibly TRBD1 for D (6 bases). Trimming pared 4 bases from V and 7 bases from J, leaving 11 bases between. In germline, CDR1 is MGHRA, CDR2 YSYEKL. This CDR3 is 13 amino acids long. Here the CDR3 reads CASSLGQINEQFF. The CDR3 bases are TGCGCCAGCAGCCTAGGACAGATAAATGAGCAGTTCTTC.

J is TRBJ2-3 and V is TRBV12-3 or TRBV12-4; D remains ambiguous. The CDR3 contains 15 residues. Deletions cut 1 base from V and 5 bases from J, with 13 bases between. CDR3 residues: CASSLGQVGGDTQYF. CDR3 nucleotides: TGTGCCAGCAGTTTAGGTCAAGTTGGTGGAGATACGCAGTATTTT.

This clonotype was detected a few times. This chain connects TRBV27 to TRBJ2-1; tentative D call: TRBD1 (7 bases). This CDR3 comprises 13 residues. The V end was cut by 6 bases, the J end by 4 bases, with 10 bases between. CDR1 is MNHEY and CDR2 is SMNVEV in the germline V gene (reference sequence). CDR3 sequence: CASRAGGYNEQFF. The CDR3 coding sequence is TGTGCCAGCAGGGCAGGGGGGTACAATGAGCAGTTCTTC.